Listed below are T cell receptor beta chains from one sample, sequenced in a study of shared clonotypes between healthy human individuals. Method: immunoSEQ multiplex PCR; TCRdb's copy keeps in-frame clones and lacks some. The sample includes fewer than 2.5 million clones, 80% to 95% of them seen just once. The sequenced material came from naive CD4+ T cells from PBMCs. All receptors come from a man aged 18 to 29 in good health. Some clones in this sample may be carry-over from other donors' samples. Each CDR3 is given with its conserved first and last residue. A D gene is named only where the DNA matches it firmly. Not every row has a clone size; where given, it reads once, few, many or a size class.

V gene,clone size,D gene,CDR3 length,J gene,CDR3 protein,CDR3 DNA
TRBV28,NA,TRBD1,19,TRBJ1-2,CASSLRIPIIRGTNYGYTF,TGTGCCAGCAGTCTACGAATACCCATTATCAGGGGGACAAACTATGGCTACACCTTC
TRBV28,once,TRBD2,14,TRBJ2-7,CASNPGGRPYEQYF,TGTGCCAGCAATCCGGGAGGTAGGCCCTACGAGCAGTACTTC
TRBV7-2,NA,TRBD2,15,TRBJ2-5,CASRPPGLAEETQYF,TGTGCCAGCAGACCGCCGGGACTAGCGGAAGAGACCCAGTACTTC
TRBV21-1,NA,NA,18,TRBJ2-2,CASSHHTQGALDTGELFF,TGTGCCAGCAGCCACCACACACAGGGGGCGTTGGACACCGGGGAGCTGTTTTTT
TRBV10-2,NA,TRBD1,14,TRBJ2-7,CASSWGQGTYEQYF,TGCGCCAGCAGTTGGGGACAGGGGACCTACGAGCAGTACTTC
TRBV6-4,NA,TRBD1,16,TRBJ2-3,CASSVQPGQTTDTQYF,TGTGCCAGCAGTGTCCAACCGGGACAGACGACAGATACGCAGTATTTT
TRBV30,NA,TRBD2,15,TRBJ2-7,CAWSEGSGTSYEQYF,TGTGCCTGGAGTGAGGGTAGCGGGACGTCCTACGAGCAGTACTTC
TRBV5-1,NA,NA,15,TRBJ2-5,CASSFPGLGKETQYF,TGCGCCAGCAGCTTCCCGGGTTTGGGAAAAGAGACCCAGTACTTC
TRBV7-3,NA,NA,13,TRBJ1-6,CASSPDSNSPLHF,TGTGCCAGCAGCCCGGACAGTAATTCACCCCTCCACTTT
TRBV7-2,NA,NA,16,TRBJ2-7,CASSPAPQQGSYEQYF,TGTGCCAGCAGCCCAGCCCCTCAACAGGGTTCCTACGAGCAGTACTTC
TRBV6-1,NA,NA,14,TRBJ2-1,CASSEGAGKWVQFF,TGTGCCAGCAGTGAAGGCGCGGGAAAGTGGGTGCAGTTCTTC
TRBV28,NA,NA,16,TRBJ2-6,CASSRPGGSGANVLTF,TGTGCCAGCAGTCGCCCGGGGGGCTCGGGGGCCAACGTCCTGACTTTC
TRBV5-4,NA,TRBD2,16,TRBJ2-1,CASSAPSGDPYNEQFF,TGTGCCAGCAGCGCCCCTAGCGGGGATCCCTACAATGAGCAGTTCTTC
TRBV11-3,NA,NA,14,TRBJ2-7,CASSQGGDSYEQYF,TGTGCCAGCAGCCAAGGGGGTGATTCCTACGAGCAGTACTTC
TRBV7-9,NA,TRBD1,14,TRBJ1-2,CASSSGQGGYGYTF,TGTGCCAGCAGCTCCGGACAGGGAGGCTATGGCTACACCTTC
TRBV10-2,NA,TRBD2,16,TRBJ2-7,CASSEGEGGPRYEQYF,TGCGCCAGCAGTGAGGGTGAGGGAGGGCCGAGGTACGAGCAGTACTTC
TRBV4-1,once,NA,15,TRBJ2-2,CASSRDGPDTGELFF,TGCGCCAGCAGCCGGGACGGCCCCGACACCGGGGAGCTGTTTTTT
TRBV10-3,few,NA,12,TRBJ1-2,CAISDWGGLYTF,TGTGCCATCAGTGATTGGGGGGGACTATACACCTTC
TRBV7-9,NA,NA,14,TRBJ2-3,CASTYVGVTDTQYF,TGTGCCAGCACCTATGTGGGGGTCACAGATACGCAGTATTTT
TRBV2,NA,NA,14,TRBJ2-5,CASNTGPPPGTQYF,TGTGCCAGCAATACGGGACCCCCGCCCGGGACCCAGTACTTC
TRBV6-5,NA,NA,11,TRBJ2-7,CASTGINEQYF,TGTGCCAGCACCGGGATAAATGAGCAGTACTTC
TRBV27,NA,NA,13,TRBJ1-5,CASSPAYNQPQHF,TGTGCCAGCAGCCCGGCCTACAATCAGCCCCAGCATTTT